Listed below are T cell receptor beta chains from one sample, sequenced in a study of blood T cell repertoires in COVID-19. Some clones are missing from TCRdb's copy, which holds only in-frame ones; the method was immunoSEQ multiplex PCR. There are roughly 150,000 clones in the sample; 70% to 85% occur only once, and 6.5% to 7.5% lies in the top ten. The sequencing sample was made of peripheral blood. Source of these receptors: an older man with COVID-19, enrolled during active disease. The conserved cysteine and the conserved F or W are not part of the CDR3 here. Each record gives: V gene, CDR3 length, clone size, J gene, CDR3 protein. Not all rows give a size; the values are once, few, many and, for expanded clones, a class.

TRBV5-4	15	NA	TRBJ1-2	ASSSAYQTGDNYGYT
TRBV28	17	NA	TRBJ1-2	ASSPMGRDRDGLYYGYT
TRBV18	14	NA	TRBJ1-3	ASSPSGLSSGNTIY
TRBV7-3	14	NA	TRBJ2-1	ASRTGLAGDYNEQF
TRBV3-1/TRBV3-2	11	NA	TRBJ1-1	ASSQDEYTEAF
TRBV6-5	11	NA	TRBJ1-1	ASSKNRVTEAF
TRBV6-4	12	NA	TRBJ1-1	ASSRDAGGTEAF
TRBV21-1	10	NA	TRBJ2-4	ASSKGAAAQY
TRBV2	11	NA	TRBJ1-2	ASRVMGQDGYT
TRBV7-9	12	NA	TRBJ1-2	ASSLGDRGYGYT
TRBV2	9	NA	TRBJ1-1	ASSATGWAF
TRBV5-5	13	NA	TRBJ2-7	ASSLALWGAYEQY
TRBV5-1	14	NA	TRBJ2-5	ASSWTSGGPQETQY
TRBV5-4	12	NA	TRBJ2-4	ASSSGTTKNIQY
TRBV5-5	11	NA	TRBJ2-7	ASSSSREYEQY
TRBV3-1/TRBV3-2	12	NA	TRBJ1-2	ASSRPGQVYGYT
TRBV7-9	11	NA	TRBJ2-1	ASSERTYNEQF
TRBV7-2	12	NA	TRBJ1-5	ASSLEAGMKPQH
TRBV6-1	13	NA	TRBJ2-2	ASSEMDRVTGELF
TRBV6-5	10	NA	TRBJ2-1	ASSSRGGEQF
TRBV15	16	once	TRBJ1-1	ATSRDDRGQKADTEAF
TRBV27	12	NA	TRBJ1-1	ASSLSSRDTEAF
TRBV11-3	15	NA	TRBJ2-3	ASSSSRGGGTVDTQY
TRBV27	12	NA	TRBJ2-7	ASKRSGGPYEQY
TRBV27	16	NA	TRBJ1-5	ASSLRRRGGTVDQPQH
TRBV18	11	NA	TRBJ1-2	ASSPLGQYGYT
TRBV29-1	10	NA	TRBJ1-4	SVARPNEKLF
TRBV6-5	11	NA	TRBJ1-5	ACRQAYNQPQH
TRBV27	11	NA	TRBJ1-2	ASSLWRDYGYT
TRBV6-1	11	NA	TRBJ1-2	ASSETGFSGYT
TRBV5-4	11	NA	TRBJ2-7	ASSLELAGEQY
TRBV5-8	13	NA	TRBJ1-6	ASSFRTGEPSPLH
TRBV10-3	9	NA	TRBJ1-2	AISDPGGLS
TRBV20-1	9	NA	TRBJ1-2	SAPGGDGYT
TRBV6-2/TRBV6-3	13	NA	TRBJ1-1	ASSYSRVSMAEAF
TRBV28	11	NA	TRBJ2-2	ASSLSKTGELF
TRBV14	12	NA	TRBJ2-1	ASSQEGTGNEQF
TRBV29-1	12	once	TRBJ1-5	SVAQGGSNQPQH
TRBV7-2	12	NA	TRBJ1-6	ASSLAQGNSPLH